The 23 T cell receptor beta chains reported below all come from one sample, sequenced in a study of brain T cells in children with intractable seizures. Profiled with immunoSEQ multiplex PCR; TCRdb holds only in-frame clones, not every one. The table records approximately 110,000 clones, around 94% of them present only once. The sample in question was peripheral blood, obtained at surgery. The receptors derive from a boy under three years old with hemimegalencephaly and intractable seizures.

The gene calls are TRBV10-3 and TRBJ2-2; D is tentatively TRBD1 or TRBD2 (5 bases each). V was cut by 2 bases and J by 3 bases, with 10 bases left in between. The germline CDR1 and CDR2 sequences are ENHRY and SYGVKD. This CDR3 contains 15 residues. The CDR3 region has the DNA TGTGCCATCAGTGAGAGAGGGGTTCACACCGGGGAGCTGTTTTTT. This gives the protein CAISERGVHTGELFF.

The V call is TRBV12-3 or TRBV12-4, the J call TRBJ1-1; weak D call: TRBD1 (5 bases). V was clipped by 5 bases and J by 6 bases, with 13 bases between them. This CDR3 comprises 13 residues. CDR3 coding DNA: TGTGCCAGCAGTCCCCAGACGGGGGCTGAAGCTTTCTTT. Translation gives CASSPQTGAEAFF.

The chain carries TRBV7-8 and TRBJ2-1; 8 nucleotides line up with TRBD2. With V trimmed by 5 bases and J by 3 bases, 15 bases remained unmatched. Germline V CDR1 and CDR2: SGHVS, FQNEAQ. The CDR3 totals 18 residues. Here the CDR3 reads CASSPYLIGLAHYNEQFF. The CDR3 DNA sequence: TGTGCCAGCAGCCCATACCTAATCGGACTAGCCCACTACAATGAGCAGTTCTTC.

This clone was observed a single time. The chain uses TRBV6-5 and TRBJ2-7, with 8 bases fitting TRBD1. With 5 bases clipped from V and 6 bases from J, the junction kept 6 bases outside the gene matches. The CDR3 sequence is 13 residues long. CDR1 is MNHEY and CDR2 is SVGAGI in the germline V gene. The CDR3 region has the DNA TGTGCCAGCAGTCCCATCGACAGGGGCGAGCAGTACTTC. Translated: CASSPIDRGEQYF.

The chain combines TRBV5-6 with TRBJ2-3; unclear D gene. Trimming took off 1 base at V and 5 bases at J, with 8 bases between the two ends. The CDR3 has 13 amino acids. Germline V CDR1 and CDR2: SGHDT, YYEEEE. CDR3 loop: CASSLIVRDTQYF. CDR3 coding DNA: TGTGCCAGCAGCTTGATTGTTAGAGATACGCAGTATTTT.

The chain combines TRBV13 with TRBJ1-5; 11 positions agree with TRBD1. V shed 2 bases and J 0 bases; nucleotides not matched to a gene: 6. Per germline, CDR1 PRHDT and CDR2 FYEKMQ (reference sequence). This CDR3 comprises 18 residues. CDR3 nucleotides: TGTGCCAGCAGCTTACCGGGACAGGGGGTACATAGCAATCAGCCCCAGCATTTT. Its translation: CASSLPGQGVHSNQPQHF. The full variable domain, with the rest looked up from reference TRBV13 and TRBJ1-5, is AAGVIQSPRHLIKEKRETATLKCYPIPRHDTVYWYQQGPGQDPQFLISFYEKMQSDKGSIPDRFSAQQFSDYHSELNMSSLELGDSALYFCASSLPGQGVHSNQPQHFGDGTRLSIL.

The CDR3 DNA reads TGCAGTGCTAGTGCCACGGGCCACGAGCAGTACTTC. Translating gives CSASATGHEQYF. V and J are TRBV20-1 and TRBJ2-7; D is ambiguous. CDR1 and CDR2 from the germline V gene are DFQATT and SNEGSKA (reference sequence). V was shortened by 3 bases and J by 5 bases, with 11 bases between the two germline ends. This CDR3 is 12 amino acids long.

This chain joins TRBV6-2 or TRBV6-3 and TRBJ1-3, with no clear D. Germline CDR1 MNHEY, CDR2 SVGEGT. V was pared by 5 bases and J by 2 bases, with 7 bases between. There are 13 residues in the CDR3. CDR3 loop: CASSRLAGNTIYF. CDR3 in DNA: TGTGCCAGCAGTCGGCTCGCTGGAAACACCATATATTTT.

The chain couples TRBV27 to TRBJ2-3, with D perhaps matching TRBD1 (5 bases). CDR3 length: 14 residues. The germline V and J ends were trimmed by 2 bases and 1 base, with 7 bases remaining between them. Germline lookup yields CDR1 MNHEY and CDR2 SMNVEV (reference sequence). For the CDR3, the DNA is TGTGCCAGCAGTTTAGGCAGGGGCACAGATACGCAGTATTTT. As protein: CASSLGRGTDTQYF.

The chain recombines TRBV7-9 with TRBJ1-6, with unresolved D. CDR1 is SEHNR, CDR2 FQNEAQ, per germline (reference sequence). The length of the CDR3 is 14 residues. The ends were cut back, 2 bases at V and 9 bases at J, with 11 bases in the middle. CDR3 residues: CASSLRATGSPLHF. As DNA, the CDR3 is TGTGCCAGCAGCTTAAGGGCTACCGGTTCACCCCTCCACTTT.

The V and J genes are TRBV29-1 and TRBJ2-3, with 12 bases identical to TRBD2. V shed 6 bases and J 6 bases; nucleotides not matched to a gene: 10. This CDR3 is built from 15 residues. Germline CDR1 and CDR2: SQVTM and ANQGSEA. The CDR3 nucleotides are TGCAGCGTCCCCCGGACTAGCGGGGTTGAGGATACGCAGTATTTT. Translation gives CSVPRTSGVEDTQYF.

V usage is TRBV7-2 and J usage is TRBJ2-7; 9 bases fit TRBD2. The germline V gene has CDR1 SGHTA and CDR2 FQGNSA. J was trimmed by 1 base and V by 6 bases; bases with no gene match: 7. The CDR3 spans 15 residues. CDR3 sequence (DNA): TGTGCCAGCAGTTTAATAGCGGGAGAATCCTACGAGCAGTACTTC. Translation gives CASSLIAGESYEQYF.

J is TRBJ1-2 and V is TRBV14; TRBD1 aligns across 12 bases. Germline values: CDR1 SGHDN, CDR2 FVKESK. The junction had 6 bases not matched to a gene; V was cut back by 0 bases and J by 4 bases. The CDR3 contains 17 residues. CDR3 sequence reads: CASSQDAGDRGPYGYTF. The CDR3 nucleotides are TGTGCCAGCAGCCAAGATGCCGGGGACAGGGGGCCCTATGGCTACACCTTC.

CDR3 amino acids: CASSLVGRATDTQYF. CDR3 sequence (DNA): TGTGCCAGCAGCTTAGTCGGGAGGGCAACAGATACGCAGTATTTT. The chain is built from TRBV7-2 and TRBJ2-3; the match to TRBD2 covers 8 bases. J gave up 3 bases and V 1 base, and 3 bases lay outside the gene matches. The CDR3 is 15 amino acids. CDR1 is SGHTA, CDR2 FQGNSA, per germline.

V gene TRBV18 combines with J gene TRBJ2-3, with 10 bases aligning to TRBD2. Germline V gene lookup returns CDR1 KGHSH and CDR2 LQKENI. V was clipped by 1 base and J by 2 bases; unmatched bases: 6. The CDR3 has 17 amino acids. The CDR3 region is CASSPLPAGGPTDTQYF. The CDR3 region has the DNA TGTGCCAGCTCACCACTCCCAGCGGGAGGGCCCACAGATACGCAGTATTTT.

CDR3 sequence reads: CASSGGMSGNTIYF. CDR3 DNA sequence: TGCGCCAGCAGCGGCGGGATGTCCGGAAACACCATATATTTT. This sequence joins TRBV5-1 and TRBJ1-3; the D is unclear. V dropped 4 bases and J dropped 4 bases, with 12 bases sitting between them. CDR3 length: 14 residues. The germline gives CDR1 SGHRS, CDR2 YFSETQ. The whole variable domain, filled in from reference TRBV5-1 and TRBJ1-3, reads KAGVTQTPRYLIKTRGQQVTLSCSPISGHRSVSWYQQTPGQGLQFLFEYFSETQRNKGNFPGRFSGRQFSNSRSEMNVSTLELGDSALYLCASSGGMSGNTIYFGEGSWLTVV.

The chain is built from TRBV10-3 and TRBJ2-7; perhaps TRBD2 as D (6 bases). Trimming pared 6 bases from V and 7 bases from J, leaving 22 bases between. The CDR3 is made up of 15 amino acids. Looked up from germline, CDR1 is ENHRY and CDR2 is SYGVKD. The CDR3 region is CAIRHDSPVAGEQYF. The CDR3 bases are TGTGCCATCAGGCACGACTCTCCCGTTGCGGGGGAGCAGTACTTC.

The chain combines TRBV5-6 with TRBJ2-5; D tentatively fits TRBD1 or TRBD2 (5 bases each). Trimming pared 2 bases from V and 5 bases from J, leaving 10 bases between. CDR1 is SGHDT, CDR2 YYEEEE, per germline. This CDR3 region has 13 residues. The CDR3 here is CASSFTGGETQYF. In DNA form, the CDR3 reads TGTGCCAGCAGCTTTACAGGCGGGGAGACCCAGTACTTC.

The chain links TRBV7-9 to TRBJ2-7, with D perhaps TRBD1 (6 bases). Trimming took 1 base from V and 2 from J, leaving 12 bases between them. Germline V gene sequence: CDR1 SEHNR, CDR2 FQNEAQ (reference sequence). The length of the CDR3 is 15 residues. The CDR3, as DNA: TGTGCCAGCAGCTTAGGGGCAGGGGCCACCTACGAGCAGTACTTC. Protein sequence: CASSLGAGATYEQYF.

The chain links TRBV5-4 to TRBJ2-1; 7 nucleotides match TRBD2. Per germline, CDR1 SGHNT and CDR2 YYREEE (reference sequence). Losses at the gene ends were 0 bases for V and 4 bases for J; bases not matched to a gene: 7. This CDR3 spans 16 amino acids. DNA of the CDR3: TGTGCCAGCAGCTTGGGGCTAGCGGTCAATTACAATGAGCAGTTCTTC. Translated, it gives CASSLGLAVNYNEQFF.

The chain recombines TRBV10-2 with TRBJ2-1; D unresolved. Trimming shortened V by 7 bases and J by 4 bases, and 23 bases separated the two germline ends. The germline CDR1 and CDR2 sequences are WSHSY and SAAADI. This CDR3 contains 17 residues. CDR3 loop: CASTVSLASTLYNEQFF. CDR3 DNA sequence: TGCGCCAGCACGGTCTCATTAGCCTCTACACTATACAATGAGCAGTTCTTC.

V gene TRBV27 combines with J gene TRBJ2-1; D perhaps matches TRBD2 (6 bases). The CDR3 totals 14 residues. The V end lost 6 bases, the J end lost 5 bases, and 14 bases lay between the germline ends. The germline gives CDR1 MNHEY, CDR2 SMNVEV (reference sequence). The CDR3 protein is CASSMWRVDNEQFF. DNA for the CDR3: TGTGCCAGCAGCATGTGGAGGGTGGACAATGAGCAGTTCTTC.

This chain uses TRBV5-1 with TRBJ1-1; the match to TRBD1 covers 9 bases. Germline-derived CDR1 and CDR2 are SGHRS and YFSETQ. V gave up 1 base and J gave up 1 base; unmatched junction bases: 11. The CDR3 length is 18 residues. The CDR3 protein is CASSLLSGQGRRNTEAFF. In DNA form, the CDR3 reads TGCGCCAGCAGCTTGTTATCGGGACAGGGAAGGCGGAACACTGAAGCTTTCTTT.